Listed here are 15 T cell receptor beta chains from one sample, sequenced in a study of cytomegalovirus exposure and HLA in healthy donors. It was with 60 Vbeta and 13 Jbeta primers that the PCR ran. Produced via immunoSEQ multiplex PCR; TCRdb's table is partial and in-frame only. Among around 99,000 clones listed, 81% were seen once. Sequenced sample: PBMCs. Every receptor here comes from a man under 40 in good health and CMV-seronegative.

The chain couples TRBV28 to TRBJ2-5, with 10 bases aligning to TRBD2. Germline CDR1 is MDHEN and CDR2 is SYDVKM. Trimming removed 7 bases from V and 5 bases from J; junction bases left unmatched: 16. The length of the CDR3 is 17 residues. The CDR3 nucleotides are TGTGCCAGCAACTCGGACCGGACTAGCGGTCCGGGGGAGACCCAGTACTTC. Its protein is CASNSDRTSGPGETQYF.

This chain uses TRBV6-5 with TRBJ2-3, with D possibly matching TRBD2 (6 bases). CDR3 length: 14 amino acids. V gave up 5 bases and J gave up 2 bases, with 11 bases separating them. CDR1 and CDR2 (germline): MNHEY, SVGAGI. The CDR3 loop is CASSLGGPTDTQYF. CDR3 bases: TGTGCCAGCAGTCTCGGGGGACCCACAGATACGCAGTATTTT.

The chain employs TRBV9 and TRBJ2-7, with 11 bases aligning to TRBD1. Per the germline V gene, CDR1 is SGDLS and CDR2 is YYNGEE. CDR3 length: 14 amino acids. Trimming at V came to 4 bases and at J to 5 bases, leaving 5 bases not matched to a gene. CDR3 nucleotides: TGTGCCAGCAGCACGGACAGGGGGCGAGACGAGCAGTACTTC. This gives the protein CASSTDRGRDEQYF.

V usage is TRBV7-6 and J usage is TRBJ1-2; D might be TRBD1 (6 bases). The germline V gene encodes CDR1 SGHVS and CDR2 FNYEAQ. The CDR3 covers 15 residues. V was clipped by 0 bases and J by 0 bases, with 8 bases between them. This CDR3 reads CASSLAAGANYGYTF. The DNA for the CDR3 is TGTGCCAGCAGCTTAGCGGCAGGGGCTAACTATGGCTACACCTTC.

The J gene is TRBJ2-1, the V gene TRBV4-2, with TRBD1 matching 8 bases. The germline V gene has CDR1 LGHNA and CDR2 YNFKEQ. There are 18 residues in the CDR3. The V gene end was trimmed by 2 bases and the J gene end by 9 bases; junction bases not matched to a gene: 18. The CDR3 DNA is TGTGCCAGCAGCCAACTCCCCAGGGGGCGGGAAGGAAGGGGTGAGCAGTTCTTC. It specifies CASSQLPRGREGRGEQFF.

This chain links TRBV29-1 with TRBJ2-7; TRBD2 matches at 10 bases. Germline trimming cut 8 bases from V and 6 bases from J; bases unmatched to any gene: 16. The germline gives CDR1 SQVTM, CDR2 ANQGSEA. This CDR3 has 15 residues. CDR3 in DNA: TGCAGCACCCGAGGGGGGCTAGCGGGAGAAGGCGAGCAGTACTTC. Residues: CSTRGGLAGEGEQYF.

V usage is TRBV5-4 and J usage is TRBJ1-1, with D hard to call. The V end lost 1 base, the J end lost 0 bases, and 4 bases lay between the germline ends. The CDR3 extends over 13 amino acids. Germline CDR1 is SGHNT and CDR2 is YYREEE (reference sequence). CDR3: CASSLLMNTEAFF. CDR3 bases: TGTGCCAGCAGCTTGCTTATGAACACTGAAGCTTTCTTT.

The J gene is TRBJ1-2, the V gene TRBV4-2; TRBD1 matches 11 bases. Looked up from germline, CDR1 is LGHNA and CDR2 is YNFKEQ. Germline trimming cut 1 base from V and 8 bases from J; bases unmatched to any gene: 12. The CDR3 spans 17 residues. For the CDR3, the DNA is TGTGCCAGCAGCCAAGTACTTCGGACAGGGGGCAGGGGGGGCTACACCTTC. Translated, it gives CASSQVLRTGGRGGYTF.

The rearrangement uses TRBV6-1 and TRBJ2-7, with 11 positions matching TRBD1. The trim removed 6 bases at V and 6 bases at J, leaving 4 bases unmatched. The CDR3 contains 13 residues. CDR1 is MNHNS and CDR2 is SASEGT in the germline V gene. CDR3 DNA sequence: TGTGCCAGCAGCTGGACAGGGGGCGGCGAGCAGTACTTC. Translating it yields CASSWTGGGEQYF.

This chain links TRBV15 with TRBJ1-6, with a weak D call TRBD1 (5 bases). The germline V and J ends were trimmed by 1 base and 6 bases, with 10 bases remaining between them. The germline CDR1 and CDR2 sequences are LNHNV and YYDKDF (reference sequence). The CDR3 spans 15 residues. CDR3 sequence (DNA): TGTGCCACCAGCAGAGTGGGGGGAGCTAATTCACCCCTCCACTTT. Protein product: CATSRVGGANSPLHF.

CDR3 coding DNA: TGTGCCAGCACCCCACCGCCGGGACTAGGTCCCTACGAGCAGTACTTC. It is translated as CASTPPPGLGPYEQYF. This chain connects TRBV7-8 to TRBJ2-7; 8 bases line up with TRBD2. CDR1 is SGHVS, CDR2 FQNEAQ, per germline. Trimming took 7 bases from V and 2 from J; bases not matched to a gene: 13. This CDR3 comprises 16 residues.

V gene TRBV9 combines with J gene TRBJ2-7; D perhaps matches TRBD2 (7 bases). Germline CDR1 reads SGDLS; CDR2 reads YYNGEE. The CDR3 has 15 residues. V lost 3 bases and J lost 6, with 19 bases in between. CDR3 amino acids: CASSGGGQPLAEQYF. The CDR3 DNA follows: TGTGCCAGCAGCGGGGGGGGACAACCTCTGGCCGAGCAGTACTTC.

This clone was seen a few times. The chain uses TRBV2 and TRBJ1-2; no clear D gene. This CDR3 comprises 14 residues. Between the trimmed V and J ends, which lost 8 bases and 2 bases, there was a span of 15 bases. Germline assignment: CDR1 SNHLY and CDR2 FYNNEI. The CDR3: CASGRGNRNYGYTF. The CDR3 DNA sequence: TGTGCCAGCGGGCGGGGAAACAGAAACTATGGCTACACCTTC.

This clone was seen more than once but under ten times. V usage is TRBV5-1 and J usage is TRBJ1-4, with D tentatively TRBD1 (5 bases). The CDR3 loop spans 14 amino acids. Per germline, CDR1 SGHRS and CDR2 YFSETQ. With 0 bases removed from V and 5 bases from J, the gap between germline ends came to 8 bases. CDR3 region: CASSLAGSNEKLFF. The CDR3 DNA reads TGCGCCAGCAGCTTGGCAGGGTCCAATGAAAAACTGTTTTTT.

CDR3 sequence reads: CASRASGGGGTQYF. CDR3 coding DNA: TGTGCCAGCAGAGCCAGCGGGGGGGGCGGGACCCAGTACTTC. The V gene is TRBV27, the J gene TRBJ2-5; TRBD2 aligns across 10 bases. Unmatched junction bases numbered 8, after V lost 6 bases and J lost 7 bases. The length of the CDR3 is 14 residues. Germline CDR1 MNHEY, CDR2 SMNVEV (reference sequence).